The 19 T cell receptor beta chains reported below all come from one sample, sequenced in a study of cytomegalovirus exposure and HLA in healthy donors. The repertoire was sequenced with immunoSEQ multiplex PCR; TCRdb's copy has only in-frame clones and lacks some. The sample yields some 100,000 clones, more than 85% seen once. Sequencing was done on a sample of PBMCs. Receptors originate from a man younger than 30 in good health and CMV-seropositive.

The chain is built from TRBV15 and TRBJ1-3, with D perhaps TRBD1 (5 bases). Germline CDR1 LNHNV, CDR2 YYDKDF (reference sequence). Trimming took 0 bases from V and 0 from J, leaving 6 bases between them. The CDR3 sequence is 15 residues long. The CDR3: CATSRDQGSGNTIYF. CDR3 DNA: TGTGCCACCAGCAGAGATCAGGGCTCTGGAAACACCATATATTTT.

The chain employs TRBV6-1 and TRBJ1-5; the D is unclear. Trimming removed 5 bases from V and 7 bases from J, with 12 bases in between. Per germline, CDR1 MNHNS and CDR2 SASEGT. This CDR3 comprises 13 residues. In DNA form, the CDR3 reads TGTGCCAGCAGTAACCCCCCCGGGCAGCCCCAGCATTTT. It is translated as CASSNPPGQPQHF.

Here the CDR3 reads CASSRQNNQPQHF. In nucleotides, the CDR3 is TGTGCCAGCAGTCGACAAAACAATCAGCCCCAGCATTTT. The chain uses TRBV2 and TRBJ1-5; no clear D. CDR1 is SNHLY and CDR2 is FYNNEI in the germline V gene. Trimming took 5 bases from V and 3 from J, leaving 8 bases between them. The CDR3 loop spans 13 amino acids.

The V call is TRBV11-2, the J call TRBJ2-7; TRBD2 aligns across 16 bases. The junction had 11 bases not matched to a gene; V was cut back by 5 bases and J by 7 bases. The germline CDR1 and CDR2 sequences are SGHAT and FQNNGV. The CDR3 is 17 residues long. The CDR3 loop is CASSHRGTSGGAEEQYF. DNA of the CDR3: TGTGCCAGCAGCCACCGCGGGACTAGCGGGGGGGCCGAAGAGCAGTACTTC. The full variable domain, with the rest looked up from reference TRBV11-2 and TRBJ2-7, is EAGVAQSPRYKIIEKRQSVAFWCNPISGHATLYWYQQILGQGPKLLIQFQNNGVVDDSQLPKDRFSAERLKGVDSTLKIQPAKLEDSAVYLCASSHRGTSGGAEEQYFGPGTRLTVT.

CDR3 sequence reads: CASGRDSVVHGYTF. CDR3 nucleotides: TGTGCCAGCGGCCGGGACAGCGTTGTTCATGGCTACACCTTC. This chain uses TRBV27 with TRBJ1-2, with 7 bases that match TRBD1. The V and J ends lost 8 bases and 6 bases, in that order; junction bases with no gene match: 12. Germline V CDR1 and CDR2: MNHEY, SMNVEV (reference sequence). The CDR3 has 14 residues.

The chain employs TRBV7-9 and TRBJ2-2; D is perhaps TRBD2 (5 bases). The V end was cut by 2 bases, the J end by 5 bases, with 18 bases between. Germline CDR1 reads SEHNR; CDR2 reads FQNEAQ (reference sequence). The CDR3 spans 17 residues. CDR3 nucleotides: TGTGCCAGCAGCTTAATTCTGGGCCCCCGGAGGACCGGGGAGCTGTTTTTT. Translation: CASSLILGPRRTGELFF.

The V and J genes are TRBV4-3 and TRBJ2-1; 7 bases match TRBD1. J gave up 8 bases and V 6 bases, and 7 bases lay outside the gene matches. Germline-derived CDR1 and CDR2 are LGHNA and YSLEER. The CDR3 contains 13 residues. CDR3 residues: CASSWTGSDEQFF. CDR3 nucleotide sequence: TGCGCCAGCAGTTGGACAGGATCAGATGAGCAGTTCTTC.

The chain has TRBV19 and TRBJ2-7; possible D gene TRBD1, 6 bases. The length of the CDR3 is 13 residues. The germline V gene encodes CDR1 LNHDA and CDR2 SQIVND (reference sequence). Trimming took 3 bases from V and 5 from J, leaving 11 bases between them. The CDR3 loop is CASSMVRGHEQYF. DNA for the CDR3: TGTGCCAGTAGTATGGTCAGGGGTCACGAGCAGTACTTC.

CDR3 DNA sequence: TGTGCCAGCAGCTTAGGAACTAGCGGGGGGCTAGCAGGTGATACGCAGTATTTT. It yields the protein CASSLGTSGGLAGDTQYF. The chain joins TRBV7-8 to TRBJ2-3; 12 bases align to TRBD2. From germline, CDR1 is SGHVS and CDR2 FQNEAQ. This CDR3 has 18 amino acids. Trimming took 1 base from V and 6 from J; bases not matched to a gene: 11.

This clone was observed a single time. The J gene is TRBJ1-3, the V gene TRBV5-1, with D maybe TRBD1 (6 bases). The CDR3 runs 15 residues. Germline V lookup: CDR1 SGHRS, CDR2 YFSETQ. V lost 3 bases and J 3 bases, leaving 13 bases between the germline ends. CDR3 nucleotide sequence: TGCGCCAGCAGCTCAGGACAGCTTGGTGGAAACACCATATATTTT. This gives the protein CASSSGQLGGNTIYF.

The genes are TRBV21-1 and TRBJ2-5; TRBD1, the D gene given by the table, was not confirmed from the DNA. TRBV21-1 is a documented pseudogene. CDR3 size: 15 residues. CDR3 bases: TGTGCCAGCAGTAAGGACAGGGCATACCAAGAGACCCAGTACTTC. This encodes CASSKDRAYQETQYF.

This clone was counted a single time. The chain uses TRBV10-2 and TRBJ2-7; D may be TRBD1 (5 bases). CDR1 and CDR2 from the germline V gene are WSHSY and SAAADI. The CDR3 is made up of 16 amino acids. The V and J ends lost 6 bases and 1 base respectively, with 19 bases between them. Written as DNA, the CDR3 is TGCGCCAGCAGCGCAGTGAGTGGGGCTCGGTCCTACGAGCAGTACTTC. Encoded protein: CASSAVSGARSYEQYF.

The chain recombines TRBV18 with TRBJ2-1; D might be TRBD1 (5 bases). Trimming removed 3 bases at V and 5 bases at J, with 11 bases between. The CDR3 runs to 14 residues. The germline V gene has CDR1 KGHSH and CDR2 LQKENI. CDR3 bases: TGTGCCAGCTCACCCCCGCAGGGCCACAATGAGCAGTTCTTC. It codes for CASSPPQGHNEQFF.

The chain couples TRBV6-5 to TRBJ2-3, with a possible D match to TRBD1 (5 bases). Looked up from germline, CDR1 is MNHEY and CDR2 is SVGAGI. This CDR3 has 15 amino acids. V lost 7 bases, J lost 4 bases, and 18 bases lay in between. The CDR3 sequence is CASNHPGRGSDTQYF. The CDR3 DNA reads TGTGCCAGCAATCATCCAGGGCGAGGTTCAGATACGCAGTATTTT.

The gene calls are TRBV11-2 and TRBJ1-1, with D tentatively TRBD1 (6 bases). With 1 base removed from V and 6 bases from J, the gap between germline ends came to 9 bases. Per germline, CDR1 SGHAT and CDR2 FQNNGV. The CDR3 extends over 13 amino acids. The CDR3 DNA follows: TGTGCCAGCAGCTTAGGGGGGGGCTCTGAAGCTTTCTTT. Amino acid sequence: CASSLGGGSEAFF. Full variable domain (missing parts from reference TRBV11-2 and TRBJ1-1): EAGVAQSPRYKIIEKRQSVAFWCNPISGHATLYWYQQILGQGPKLLIQFQNNGVVDDSQLPKDRFSAERLKGVDSTLKIQPAKLEDSAVYLCASSLGGGSEAFFGQGTRLTVV.

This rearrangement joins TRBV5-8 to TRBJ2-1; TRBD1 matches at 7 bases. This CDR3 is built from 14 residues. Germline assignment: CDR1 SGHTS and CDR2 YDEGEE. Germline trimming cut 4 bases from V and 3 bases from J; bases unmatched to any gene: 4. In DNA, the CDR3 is TGTGCCAGCAGCAAGGGACAGCTCTACAATGAGCAGTTCTTC. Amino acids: CASSKGQLYNEQFF.

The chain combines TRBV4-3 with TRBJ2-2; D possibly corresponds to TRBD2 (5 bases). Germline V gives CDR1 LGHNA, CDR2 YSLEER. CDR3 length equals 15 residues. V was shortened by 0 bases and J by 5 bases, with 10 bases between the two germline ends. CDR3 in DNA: TGCGCCAGCAGCCAAGATAGGCGGGTTACCGGGGAGCTGTTTTTT. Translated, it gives CASSQDRRVTGELFF.

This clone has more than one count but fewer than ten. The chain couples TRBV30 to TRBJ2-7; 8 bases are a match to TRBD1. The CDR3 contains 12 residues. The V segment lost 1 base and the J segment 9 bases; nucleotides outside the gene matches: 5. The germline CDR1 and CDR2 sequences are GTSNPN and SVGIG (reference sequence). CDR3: CAWSGGTGGQYF. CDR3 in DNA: TGTGCCTGGAGTGGGGGGACAGGAGGGCAGTACTTC.

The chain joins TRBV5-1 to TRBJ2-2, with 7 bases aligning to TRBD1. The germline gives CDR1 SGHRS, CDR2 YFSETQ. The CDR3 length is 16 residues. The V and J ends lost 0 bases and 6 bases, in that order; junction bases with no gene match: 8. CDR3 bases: TGCGCCAGCAGCTTGGCCAGAGGGGGCAGGGCCGGGGAGCTGTTTTTT. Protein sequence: CASSLARGGRAGELFF.